This T cell receptor beta chain was captured in a study of T cell responses to AZD1222 COVID-19 vaccine. Germline V gene sequence: CDR1 LGHNT, CDR2 FRNRAP. The length of the CDR3 is 16 residues. V dropped 1 base and J dropped 6 bases, with 19 bases sitting between them. Study-wide points: Spike-spanning, vaccine-associated CD4 TCRs were dominant at 160-218 and 743-854. AZD1222 recipients seropositive at baseline numbered only six.

Method: immunoSEQ multiplex PCR; TCRdb's copy keeps in-frame clones and lacks some. The sample carries some 99,000 clones, 70% to 85% recorded once. Comments on this clone: As yet, its antigen is unknown.

V and J are TRBV12-5 and TRBJ2-7; tentative D call: TRBD1 (5 bases). The specimen comprised peripheral blood, sampled 28 days after the second AZD1222 dose. The TCR comes from an adult who received the AZD1222 COVID-19 vaccine. The CDR3 nucleotides are TGTGCTAGTGGTTTGGGAGGTCTCCAAGGGGATAGCGAGCAGTACTTC. It translates to CASGLGGLQGDSEQYF.